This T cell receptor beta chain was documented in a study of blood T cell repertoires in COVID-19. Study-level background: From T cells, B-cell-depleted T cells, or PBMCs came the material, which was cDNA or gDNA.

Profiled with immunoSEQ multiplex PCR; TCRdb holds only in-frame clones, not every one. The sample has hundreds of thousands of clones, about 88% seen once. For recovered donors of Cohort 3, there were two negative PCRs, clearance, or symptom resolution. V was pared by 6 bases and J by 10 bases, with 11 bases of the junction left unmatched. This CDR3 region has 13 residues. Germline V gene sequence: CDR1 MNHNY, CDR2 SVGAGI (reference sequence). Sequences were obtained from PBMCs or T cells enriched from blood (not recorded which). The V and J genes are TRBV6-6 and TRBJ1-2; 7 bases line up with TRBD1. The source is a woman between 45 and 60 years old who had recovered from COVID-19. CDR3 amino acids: CASSPTGPPSYTF. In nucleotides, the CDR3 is TGTGCCAGCAGCCCGACAGGGCCCCCTTCCTACACCTTC.